These T cell receptor beta chains were read from a single sample in a study of a mutant IDH1 vaccine in newly diagnosed glioma. These receptors have no identified antigens. Method: immunoSEQ multiplex PCR; TCRdb's copy keeps in-frame clones and lacks some. This table has 25,000 to 40,000 clones, around 80% appearing once. The starting material was PBMCs, obtained from a glioma patient whose treatment included an IDH1 peptide vaccine. These receptors originate from a woman aged 40 to 50 with glioma. Both conserved end residues are part of each CDR3. A D gene is named only where the DNA matches it firmly. Expanded clones are given a class, and other clones once, few, many or no size at all.

CDR3 protein	CDR3 DNA	J gene	clone size	V gene	D gene
CAWSPGGSGANVLTF	TGTGCCTGGAGTCCAGGGGGGTCTGGGGCCAACGTCCTGACTTTC	TRBJ2-6	NA	TRBV30	NA
CASSYSGAGNTIYF	TGTGCCAGCAGTTACTCCGGAGCTGGAAACACCATATATTTT	TRBJ1-3	NA	TRBV6-6	NA
CASSSRDNGYTF	TGTGCCAGCAGTTCAAGAGACAATGGCTACACCTTC	TRBJ1-2	NA	TRBV28	NA
CAGRDRIFYGYTF	TGTGCCGGTAGGGACAGGATCTTCTATGGCTACACCTTC	TRBJ1-2	NA	TRBV2	TRBD1
CASSFSGGGAYGYTF	TGTGCCAGCAGTTTCTCTGGAGGTGGGGCCTATGGCTACACCTTC	TRBJ1-2	NA	TRBV27	NA
CASSYSAQGSTEAFF	TGTGCCAGCAGTTACTCGGCCCAGGGCAGCACTGAAGCTTTCTTT	TRBJ1-1	NA	TRBV6-5	NA
CASSLNRGGQETQYF	TGTGCCAGCAGCTTGAACAGGGGGGGACAAGAGACCCAGTACTTC	TRBJ2-5	once	TRBV5-6	NA
CASSLGAPTNEKLFF	TGCGCCAGCAGCTTGGGAGCCCCAACTAATGAAAAACTGTTTTTT	TRBJ1-4	NA	TRBV5-1	NA
CASSPPGRGLVNEQYF	TGTGCCAGCTCACCACCGGGCAGGGGGCTGGTCAACGAGCAGTACTTC	TRBJ2-7	NA	TRBV18	TRBD1
CASSFYRGLNEQFF	TGTGCCAGCAGTTTTTACAGGGGGCTCAATGAGCAGTTCTTC	TRBJ2-1	NA	TRBV2	TRBD1
CASSVEAGDLGTQYF	TGTGCCAGCAGCGTCGAAGCGGGGGATCTGGGTACGCAGTATTTT	TRBJ2-3	NA	TRBV9	TRBD2
CASSSGQGWDGYTF	TGCGCCAGCAGCTCCGGACAGGGTTGGGACGGCTACACCTTC	TRBJ1-2	NA	TRBV10-1	TRBD1
CASARYGSAYEQYF	TGCGCCAGCGCGCGGTATGGCTCAGCCTACGAGCAGTACTTC	TRBJ2-7	NA	TRBV5-1	NA
CASSIGRGRIHTEAFF	TGTGCCAGTAGTATAGGCAGGGGCCGAATCCACACTGAAGCTTTCTTT	TRBJ1-1	NA	TRBV19	NA
CASSETGYTEAFF	TGTGCCAGCAGCGAAACAGGGTACACTGAAGCTTTCTTT	TRBJ1-1	NA	TRBV7-2	NA
CASSLGDRGLTNEKLFF	TGCGCCAGCAGCTTGGGGGACAGGGGTTTGACTAATGAAAAACTGTTTTTT	TRBJ1-4	once	TRBV5-1	TRBD1
CASSLPSSGYEQYF	TGCGCCAGCAGCTTGCCCTCTTCAGGGTACGAGCAGTACTTC	TRBJ2-7	NA	TRBV5-1	NA
CAWTGGLGNEQFF	TGTGCCTGGACAGGGGGGCTAGGCAATGAGCAGTTCTTC	TRBJ2-1	NA	TRBV30	NA
CASTGYEQYF	TGTGCCAGTACAGGCTACGAGCAGTACTTC	TRBJ2-7	NA	TRBV19	NA
CASSVVELGAEQFF	TGTGCCAGCAGCGTAGTGGAACTAGGGGCTGAGCAGTTCTTC	TRBJ2-1	NA	TRBV9	NA
CASSIEGSGTGELFF	TGTGCCAGTAGTATAGAAGGGAGTGGCACCGGGGAGCTGTTTTTT	TRBJ2-2	NA	TRBV19	NA
CASSAREGVSGGPFLAQYF	TGTGCCAGCAGCGCCAGGGAGGGGGTGAGCGGGGGTCCCTTCCTGGCCCAGTACTTC	TRBJ2-5	NA	TRBV7-2	TRBD2
CASSQEWLEEGEQYF	TGCGCCAGCAGCCAAGAATGGCTGGAAGAAGGCGAGCAGTACTTC	TRBJ2-7	NA	TRBV4-1	NA
CASSLRGSNEQYF	TGCGCCAGCAGTCTCAGGGGGAGTAACGAGCAGTACTTC	TRBJ2-7	few	TRBV10-1	TRBD1
CASSLGGGPAGGGTF	TGCGCCAGCAGCTTGGGAGGGGGCCCCGCAGGTGGCGGCACCTTC	TRBJ1-2	NA	TRBV5-1	TRBD1
CASSLQGPQPQHF	TGTGCCAGCAGCTTACAGGGGCCTCAGCCCCAGCATTTT	TRBJ1-5	NA	TRBV7-2	NA
CASSLRPPGTEAYEQYF	TGTGCCAGCAGCTTACGCCCCCCCGGGACAGAAGCCTACGAGCAGTACTTC	TRBJ2-7	NA	TRBV7-2	TRBD1
CAWSRGGGSGQPQHF	TGTGCCTGGAGCCGAGGGGGTGGATCGGGTCAGCCCCAGCATTTT	TRBJ1-5	few	TRBV30	NA
CASSLFRGNSPLHF	TGTGCCAGCAGCTTGTTCAGGGGTAATTCACCCCTCCACTTT	TRBJ1-6	NA	TRBV5-5	NA
CASSITQGNTIYF	TGTGCCAGTAGTATAACACAGGGAAACACCATATATTTT	TRBJ1-3	few	TRBV19	NA
CASSRAWGLTEAFF	TGTGCCAGTAGTCGGGCCTGGGGGTTAACTGAAGCTTTCTTT	TRBJ1-1	once	TRBV19	NA
CASSETRVEFF	TGTGCCAGCAGTGAAACGCGAGTCGAGTTTTTT	TRBJ1-4	NA	TRBV2	NA
CASSRPDRARINSPLHF	TGTGCCAGCAGTCGCCCTGACAGGGCGAGGATTAATTCACCCCTCCACTTT	TRBJ1-6	NA	TRBV11-2	TRBD1
CASSLDRNSNQPQHF	TGTGCCAGCAGTCTGGACAGAAATAGCAATCAGCCCCAGCATTTT	TRBJ1-5	NA	TRBV2	NA
CSGRRNTEAFF	TGCAGTGGCCGCCGGAACACTGAAGCTTTCTTT	TRBJ1-1	NA	TRBV20-1	NA
CASSPGDRDGYTF	TGTGCCAGCTCACCGGGGGACAGGGACGGCTACACCTTC	TRBJ1-2	few	TRBV18	TRBD1
CASISGAVDNYGYTF	TGTGCCAGTATCTCTGGGGCGGTAGATAACTATGGCTACACCTTC	TRBJ1-2	NA	TRBV19	NA
CASKTGINTEAFF	TGTGCCAGCAAGACAGGGATAAACACTGAAGCTTTCTTT	TRBJ1-1	NA	TRBV6-1	TRBD1
CASSPRQIGNQPQHF	TGTGCCAGCAGTCCCCGCCAGATAGGAAATCAGCCCCAGCATTTT	TRBJ1-5	NA	TRBV6-5	NA
CASTQPGNTIYF	TGTGCCAGCACCCAGCCTGGAAACACCATATATTTT	TRBJ1-3	NA	TRBV6-6	NA
CAWGRGMEQYF	TGTGCCTGGGGAAGGGGGATGGAGCAGTACTTC	TRBJ2-7	once	TRBV30	NA